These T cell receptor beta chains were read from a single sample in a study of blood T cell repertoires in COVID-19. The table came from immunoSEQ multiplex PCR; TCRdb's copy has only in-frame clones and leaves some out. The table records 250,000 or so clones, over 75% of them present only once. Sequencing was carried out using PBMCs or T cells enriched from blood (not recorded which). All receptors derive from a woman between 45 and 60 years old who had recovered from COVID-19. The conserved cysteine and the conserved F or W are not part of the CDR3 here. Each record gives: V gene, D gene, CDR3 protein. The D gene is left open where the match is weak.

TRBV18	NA	ASSPSQDIEQY
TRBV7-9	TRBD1	ASRSGGLTGELF
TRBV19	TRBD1	ASSIGTGGDSPLH
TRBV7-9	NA	ASSLDTGLNTEAF
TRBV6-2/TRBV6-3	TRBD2	ASSYSIRASGRRLQETQY
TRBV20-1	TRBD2	SASQGGGRAHEQF
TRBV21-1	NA	ASSNPPRDRGVYEQY
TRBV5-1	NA	ASSQGDTGANVLT
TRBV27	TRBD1	ASKPAGTVLEQY
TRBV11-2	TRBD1	ASRGTGRGYYGYT
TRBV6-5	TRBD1	ASSQQGAGQPQH
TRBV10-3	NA	AISPQGGNQPQH
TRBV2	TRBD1	ASSRTGVEKLF
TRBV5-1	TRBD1	ASSWGQVSNTEAF
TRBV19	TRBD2	ASSRSGSATDTQY
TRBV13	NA	ASTISGGGNTEAF
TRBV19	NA	ASSRTASSYEQY
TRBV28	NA	ASSFRRNTIY
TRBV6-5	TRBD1	ASRSQGARGNTIY
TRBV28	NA	ASSSPSSTDTQY
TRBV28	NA	ASSFRSYTDTQY
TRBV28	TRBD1	ASSRQGQPQH
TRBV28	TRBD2	ASSGRVQGTQY
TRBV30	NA	AWIGVGGKAF
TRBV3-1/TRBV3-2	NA	ASSQDVGSLEST
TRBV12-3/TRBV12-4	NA	ASSSLSNQPQH
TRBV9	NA	ASSVEMRSGNTIY
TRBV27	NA	ASSRLGGPTDGYT
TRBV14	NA	ASSQVPAAGSYEQY
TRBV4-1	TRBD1	ASSRIGTDNSPLH
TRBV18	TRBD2	ASSPEGLAYEQY
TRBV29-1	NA	SVIWGDSYEQY
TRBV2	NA	ASEGDRLYGYT
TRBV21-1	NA	ASSKERDRGRWEQY
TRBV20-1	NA	SARDPGYT
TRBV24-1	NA	ATSDLKTGRETQY
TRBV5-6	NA	ASSLRSGTDTQY
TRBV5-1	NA	ASSLPTGAYEQY
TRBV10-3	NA	AISGVPTRPTEAF
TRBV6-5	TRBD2	ASSRLAGVAETQY
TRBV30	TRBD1	AWTPGTGYYEQF
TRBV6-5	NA	ASKQQNSPLH